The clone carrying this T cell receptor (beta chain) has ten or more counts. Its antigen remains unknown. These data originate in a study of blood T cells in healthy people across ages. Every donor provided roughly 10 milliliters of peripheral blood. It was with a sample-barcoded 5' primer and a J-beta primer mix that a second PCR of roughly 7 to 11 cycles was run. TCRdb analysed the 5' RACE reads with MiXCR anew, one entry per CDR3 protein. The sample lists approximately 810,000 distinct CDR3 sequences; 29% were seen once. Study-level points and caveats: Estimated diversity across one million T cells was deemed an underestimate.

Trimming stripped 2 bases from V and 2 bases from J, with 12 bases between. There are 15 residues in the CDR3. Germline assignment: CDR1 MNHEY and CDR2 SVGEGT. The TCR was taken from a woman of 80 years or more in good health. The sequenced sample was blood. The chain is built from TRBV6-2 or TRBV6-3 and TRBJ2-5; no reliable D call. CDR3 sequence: CASSYGRLLQETQYF. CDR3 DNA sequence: TGTGCCAGCAGTTACGGACGGTTACTGCAAGAGACCCAGTACTTC.